What follows are 13 T cell receptor beta chains derived from one specimen sequenced in a study of blood T cells in healthy people across ages (dated by TCRdb to between 2014 and 2016). The library relied on 5' RACE. The sequencer was an Illumina HiSeq 2500. A second PCR of about 7 to 12 cycles was run with a J-beta primer mix and a sample-barcoded 5' primer. TCRdb redid the processing of the public reads, applying fastp at Q25 and MiXCR, and retained in-frame beta chains. Here each entry gathers all rows of one CDR3 protein and keeps the most common genes and DNA. This sample gives 650,000 to 1,000,000 distinct CDR3 sequences in total; around 36% of them show up just once. Jointly, the top ten make up about an eighth of the sample. Sequencing input: blood. The receptors were sampled from a man aged 18 to 30 in good health.

This clonotype was detected many times. The chain is built from TRBV9 and TRBJ2-1; weak D call: TRBD2 (6 bases). CDR3 size: 16 residues. Trimming stripped 7 bases from V and 3 bases from J, with 20 bases between. Germline V gives CDR1 SGDLS, CDR2 YYNGEE. The DNA for the CDR3 is TGTGCCAGCGGCAACAGTCTTGGGGGGAGCTACAATGAGCAGTTCTTC. Encoded protein: CASGNSLGGSYNEQFF.

This clonotype was seen repeatedly, ten times or more. This sequence joins TRBV6-6 and TRBJ1-5, with TRBD1 as a possible D gene (6 bases). The CDR3 spans 14 residues. In germline, CDR1 is MNHNY, CDR2 SVGAGI (reference sequence). V was clipped by 2 bases and J by 1 base, with 6 bases between them. CDR3 DNA: TGTGCCAGCAGTTACAGGGGGAGCAATCAGCCCCAGCATTTT. It is translated as CASSYRGSNQPQHF.

Here the CDR3 DNA reads TGTGCCAGCAGCTTATCACAGGCCCCGGAGCGGGAGGGCTTAAGTAGGGACATTCAGTACTTC. Translated, it gives CASSLSQAPEREGLSRDIQYF. This sequence joins TRBV7-3 and TRBJ2-7; TRBD2 matches 10 bases. The J call could be wrong; TRBJ2-4 is a better fit for the DNA end. Germline CDR1 reads SGHTA; CDR2 reads FQGTGA. The CDR3 runs to 21 residues.

The chain couples TRBV6-2 or TRBV6-3 to TRBJ2-7; D tentatively reads TRBD1 or TRBD2 (5 bases each). The germline gives CDR1 MNHEY, CDR2 SVGEGT. The CDR3 runs 17 residues. V lost 5 bases and J lost 7, with 27 bases in between. CDR3 protein: CASSPEAWDGFWVEQYF. Here the CDR3 DNA reads TGTGCCAGCAGTCCAGAAGCATGGGACGGCTTCTGGGTTGAGCAGTACTTC.

This clonotype was counted only a few times. The chain couples TRBV20-1 to TRBJ1-1, with a tentative D call TRBD1 (5 bases). Germline V gene lookup returns CDR1 DFQATT and CDR2 SNEGSKA (reference sequence). CDR3 size: 14 residues. The CDR3 DNA reads as TGCAGGGCACCCTGGGGGGTAATGAACACTGAAGCTTTCTTT. Translated: CRAPWGVMNTEAFF.

The V and J genes are TRBV12-3 or TRBV12-4 and TRBJ1-5, with unresolved D. V was clipped by 6 bases and J by 0 bases, with 9 bases between them. CDR3 length: 14 residues. The CDR3 sequence: CASRLRSSNQPQHF. DNA of the CDR3: TGTGCCAGCAGACTACGGAGTAGCAATCAGCCCCAGCATTTT.

V is TRBV20-1 and J is TRBJ2-7; 10 bases map to TRBD2. The CDR3 has 14 amino acids. Germline V lookup: CDR1 DFQATT, CDR2 SNEGSKA (reference sequence). V was pared by 7 bases and J by 0 bases, with 6 bases of the junction left unmatched. The CDR3, as DNA: TGCAGTGTAAGGTCTAGCGGGAGCTCCTACGAGCAGTACTTC. This gives the protein CSVRSSGSSYEQYF.

The chain employs TRBV14 and TRBJ1-2; D is uncertain. Germline assignment: CDR1 SGHDN and CDR2 FVKESK. Trimming removed 0 bases from V and 4 bases from J, with 12 bases in between. The CDR3 spans 15 residues. The CDR3 protein is CASSQEIDTTYGYTF. The CDR3 DNA follows: TGTGCCAGCAGCCAAGAAATAGATACCACCTATGGCTACACCTTC. The entire variable domain, with the rest obtained from reference TRBV14 and TRBJ1-2, is as follows: EAGVTQFPSHSVIEKGQTVTLRCDPISGHDNLYWYRRVMGKEIKFLLHFVKESKQDESGMPNNRFLAERTGGTYSTLKVQPAELEDSGVYFCASSQEIDTTYGYTFGSGTRLTVV.

This clonotype was detected once. A clone one base away is much larger, so this may be a read error. This chain links TRBV7-2 with TRBJ2-1; D ambiguous. The J call may not be correct, given that the DNA end is closer to TRBJ2-7. CDR3 size: 14 residues. Germline CDR1 and CDR2: SGHTA and FQGNSA. CDR3 DNA sequence: TGTGCCAGCAGCTGGCAAGCTAGGAGTGGAGAGCAGTACTTC. Amino acids: CASSWQARSGEQYF.

This clonotype was seen ten or more times. The CDR3, as DNA: TGTGCCAGCAGTTCGAACAGGGGGATCGACGAGCAGTACTTC. The encoded protein is CASSSNRGIDEQYF. This chain uses TRBV12-3 or TRBV12-4 with TRBJ2-7; TRBD1 aligns across 8 bases. Germline trimming cut 4 bases from V and 5 bases from J; bases unmatched to any gene: 7. This CDR3 contains 14 residues.

J is TRBJ2-5 and V is TRBV29-1; D is possibly TRBD1 (6 bases). The DNA end lines up better with TRBJ2-4; the J call may be wrong. This CDR3 is built from 14 residues. Germline V CDR1 and CDR2: SQVTM, ANQGSEA. The CDR3 sequence is CSVAPQGPGNIQYF. DNA of the CDR3: TGCAGCGTTGCCCCCCAGGGGCCGGGAAACATTCAGTACTTC.

V and J are TRBV25-1 and TRBJ2-5; perhaps D is TRBD1 or TRBD2 (5 bases each). The CDR3 sequence is 15 residues long. V gave up 1 base and J gave up 2 bases, with 11 bases separating them. Germline V gene data show CDR1 as MGHDK and CDR2 as SYGVNS. CDR3 coding DNA: TGTGCCAGCAGTGAATCCCAGGGACCTCAAGAGACCCAGTACTTC. Protein product: CASSESQGPQETQYF.

The table lists this clonotype with a few counts. This rearrangement joins TRBV20-1 to TRBJ2-6, with 9 bases that match TRBD1. V lost 3 bases and J lost 1; bases outside the gene matches: 7. The CDR3 spans 17 residues. CDR1 DFQATT and CDR2 SNEGSKA come from the germline V gene (reference sequence). In DNA, the CDR3 is TGCAGTGCTAGTACAGGGGGCGCCGGGTCTGGGGCCAACGTCCTGACTTTC. It encodes CSASTGGAGSGANVLTF.